Listed below are T cell receptor beta chains from one sample, sequenced in a study of T cells in tumors after PD-1 blockade. Assay used: immunoSEQ multiplex PCR; TCRdb lists only in-frame clones, some missing. The repertoire holds 55,000 to 70,000 clones, with roughly 75% as singletons. Source: PBMCs, taken before anti-PD-1 treatment. These receptors came from a human donor with basal cell carcinoma. Each CDR3 is given without its conserved first and last residue.

CDR3aa: ASSNSQRVEGYT
v_gene: TRBV18

CDR3aa: ASTRTELNTEAF
v_gene: TRBV19

CDR3aa: ATRAFSTSYEQY
v_gene: TRBV27

CDR3aa: ASSVAAHIRETQY
v_gene: TRBV9

CDR3aa: ASSFLTSGKISTDTQY
v_gene: TRBV5-6

CDR3aa: ASSVGVDTEAF
v_gene: TRBV2

CDR3aa: ASSGAGDTDTQY
v_gene: TRBV6-1

CDR3aa: ASSERQGGIGSNQPQH
v_gene: TRBV2

CDR3aa: ASSLSQDWGQPQH
v_gene: TRBV7-6

CDR3aa: ASSFTFDFTHEQF
v_gene: TRBV7-9

CDR3aa: AWRVQGSYNSPLH
v_gene: TRBV30

CDR3aa: ASSLIRTSASSTDTQY
v_gene: TRBV11-2

CDR3aa: SASSGRHEQF
v_gene: TRBV20-1

CDR3aa: ASSTQGANTGELF
v_gene: TRBV6-5

CDR3aa: ASSQDAGSLLGYT
v_gene: TRBV3-1/TRBV3-2

CDR3aa: ASSLRLTGYNEQF
v_gene: TRBV7-7

CDR3aa: ASSTRQGTEAF
v_gene: TRBV27

CDR3aa: ASSLFGGGQETQY
v_gene: TRBV27

CDR3aa: ASSVGGTSGNTIY
v_gene: TRBV2

CDR3aa: ASTPKGGPYDEQF
v_gene: TRBV25-1

CDR3aa: ASSQLSANYGYT
v_gene: TRBV3-1/TRBV3-2

CDR3aa: ASSIDLGGSYYNEQF
v_gene: TRBV19

CDR3aa: ASSLVQGATDTQY
v_gene: TRBV5-8

CDR3aa: ASSLLAGGGATTQY
v_gene: TRBV5-6

CDR3aa: ASGIVGGMYEQY
v_gene: TRBV11-3

CDR3aa: ASSPNRGERTNEKLF
v_gene: TRBV18

CDR3aa: ASSLEGATVNTEAF
v_gene: TRBV5-1

CDR3aa: ASSQTGNTGELF
v_gene: TRBV3-1/TRBV3-2

CDR3aa: ASSYWGQGGSTGGETQY
v_gene: TRBV5-1

CDR3aa: ASSLAAGRFHYEQY
v_gene: TRBV7-9

CDR3aa: ASSIVWGTNTEAF
v_gene: TRBV19

CDR3aa: ASSYPDWETQY
v_gene: TRBV6-6

CDR3aa: ASSYPSSGGSTEAF
v_gene: TRBV6-6

CDR3aa: AISEWGSGASYNEQF
v_gene: TRBV10-3

CDR3aa: SVEEVRSNYGYT
v_gene: TRBV29-1

CDR3aa: ASSQGPGGGPYEQY
v_gene: TRBV4-1

CDR3aa: ASRLQGGNEKLF
v_gene: TRBV6-6

CDR3aa: ASRRAAGGGGYEQY
v_gene: TRBV7-2

CDR3aa: ASSSTGGRGETQY
v_gene: TRBV5-1